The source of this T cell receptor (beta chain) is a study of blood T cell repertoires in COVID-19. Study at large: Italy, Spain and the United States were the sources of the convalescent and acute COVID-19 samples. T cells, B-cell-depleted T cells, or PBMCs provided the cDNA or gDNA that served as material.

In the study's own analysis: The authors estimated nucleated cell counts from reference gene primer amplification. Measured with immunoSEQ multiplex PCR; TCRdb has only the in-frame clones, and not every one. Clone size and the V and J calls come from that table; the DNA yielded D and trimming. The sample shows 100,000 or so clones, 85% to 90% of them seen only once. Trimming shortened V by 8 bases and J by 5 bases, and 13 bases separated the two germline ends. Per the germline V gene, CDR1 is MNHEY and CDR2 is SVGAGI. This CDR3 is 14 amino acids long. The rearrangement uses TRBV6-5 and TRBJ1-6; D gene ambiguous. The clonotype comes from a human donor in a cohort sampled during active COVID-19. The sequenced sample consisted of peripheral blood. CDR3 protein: CASDVGGNNSPLHF. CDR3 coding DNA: TGTGCCAGCGACGTGGGAGGGAATAATTCACCCCTCCACTTT.